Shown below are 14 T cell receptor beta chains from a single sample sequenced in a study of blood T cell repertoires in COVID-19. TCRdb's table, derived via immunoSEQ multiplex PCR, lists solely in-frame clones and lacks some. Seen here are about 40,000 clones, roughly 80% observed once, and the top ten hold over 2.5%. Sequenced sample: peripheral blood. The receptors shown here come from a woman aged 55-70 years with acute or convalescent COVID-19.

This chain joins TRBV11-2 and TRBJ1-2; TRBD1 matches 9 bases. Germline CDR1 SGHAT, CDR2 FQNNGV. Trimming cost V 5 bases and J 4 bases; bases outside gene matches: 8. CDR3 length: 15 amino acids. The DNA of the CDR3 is TGTGCCAGCAGCACCGGGACAGGGAGAGGCTATGGCTACACCTTC. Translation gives CASSTGTGRGYGYTF.

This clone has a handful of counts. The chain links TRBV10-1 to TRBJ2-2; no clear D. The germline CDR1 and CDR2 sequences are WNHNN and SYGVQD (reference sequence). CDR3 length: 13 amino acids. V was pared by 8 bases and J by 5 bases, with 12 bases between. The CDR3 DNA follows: TGCGCCAGCGGCGGTACGGCGACCGGGGAGCTGTTTTTT. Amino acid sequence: CASGGTATGELFF.

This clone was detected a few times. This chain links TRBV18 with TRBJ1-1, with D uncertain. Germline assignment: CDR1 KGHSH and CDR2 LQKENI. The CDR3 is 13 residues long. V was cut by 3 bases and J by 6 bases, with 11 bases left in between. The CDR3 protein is CASSPRGDAEAFF. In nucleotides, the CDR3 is TGTGCCAGCTCACCGCGGGGAGACGCTGAAGCTTTCTTT.

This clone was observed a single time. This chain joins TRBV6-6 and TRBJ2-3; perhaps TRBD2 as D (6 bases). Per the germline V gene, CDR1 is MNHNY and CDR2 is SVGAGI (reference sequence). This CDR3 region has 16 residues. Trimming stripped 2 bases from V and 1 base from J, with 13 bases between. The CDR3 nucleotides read TGTGCCAGCAGTTACCCGCGGGACCTTGGCACAGATACGCAGTATTTT. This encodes CASSYPRDLGTDTQYF.

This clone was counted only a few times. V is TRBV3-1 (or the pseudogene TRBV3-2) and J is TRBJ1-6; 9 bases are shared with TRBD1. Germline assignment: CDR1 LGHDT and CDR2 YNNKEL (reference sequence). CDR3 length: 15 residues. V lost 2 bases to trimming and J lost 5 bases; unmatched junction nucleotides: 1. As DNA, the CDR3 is TGTGCCAGCAGCCAACGGGACAGGGATAATTCACCCCTCCACTTT. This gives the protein CASSQRDRDNSPLHF.

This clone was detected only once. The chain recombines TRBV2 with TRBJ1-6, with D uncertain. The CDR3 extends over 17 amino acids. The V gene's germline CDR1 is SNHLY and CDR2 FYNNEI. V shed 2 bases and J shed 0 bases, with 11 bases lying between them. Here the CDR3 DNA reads TGTGCCAGCAGTGAACGACGAGGGAGCTCCTATAATTCACCCCTCCACTTT. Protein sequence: CASSERRGSSYNSPLHF.

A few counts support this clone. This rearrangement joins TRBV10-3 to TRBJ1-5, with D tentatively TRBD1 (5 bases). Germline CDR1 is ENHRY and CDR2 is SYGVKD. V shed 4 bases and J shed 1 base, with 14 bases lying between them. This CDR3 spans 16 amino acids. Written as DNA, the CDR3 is TGTGCCATCAGTGCACGGGGGGAAGGAAGCAATCAGCCCCAGCATTTT. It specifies CAISARGEGSNQPQHF.

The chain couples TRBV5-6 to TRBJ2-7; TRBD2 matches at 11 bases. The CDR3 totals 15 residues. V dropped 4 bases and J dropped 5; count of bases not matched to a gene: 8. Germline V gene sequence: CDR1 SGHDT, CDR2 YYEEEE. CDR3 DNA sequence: TGTGCCAGCAGCCGTACTAGCGGGGGCCGGGACGAGCAGTACTTC. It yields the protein CASSRTSGGRDEQYF.

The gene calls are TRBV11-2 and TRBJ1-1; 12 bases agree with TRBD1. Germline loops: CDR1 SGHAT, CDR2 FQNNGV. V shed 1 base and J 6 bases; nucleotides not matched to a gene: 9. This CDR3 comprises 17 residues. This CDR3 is CASSLGDRGRVMAEAFF. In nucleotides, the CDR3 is TGTGCCAGCAGCTTAGGGGACAGGGGGCGGGTGATGGCTGAAGCTTTCTTT.

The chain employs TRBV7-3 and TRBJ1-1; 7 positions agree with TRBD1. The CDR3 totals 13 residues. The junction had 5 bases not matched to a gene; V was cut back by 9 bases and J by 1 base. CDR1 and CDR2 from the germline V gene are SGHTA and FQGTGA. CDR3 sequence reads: CASHRDRNTEAFF. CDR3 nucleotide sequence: TGTGCCAGTCACCGGGACAGGAACACTGAAGCTTTCTTT. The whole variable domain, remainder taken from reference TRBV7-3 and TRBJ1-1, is GAGVSQTPSNKVTEKGKYVELRCDPISGHTALYWYRQSLGQGPEFLIYFQGTGAADDSGLPNDRFFAVRPEGSVSTLKIQRTERGDSAVYLCASHRDRNTEAFFGQGTRLTVV.

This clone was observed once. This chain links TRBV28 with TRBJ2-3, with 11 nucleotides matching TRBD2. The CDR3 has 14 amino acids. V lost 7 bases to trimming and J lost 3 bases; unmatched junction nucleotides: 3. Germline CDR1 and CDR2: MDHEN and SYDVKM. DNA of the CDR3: TGTGCCAGCACTAGCGGGGGGATAACAGATACGCAGTATTTT. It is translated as CASTSGGITDTQYF. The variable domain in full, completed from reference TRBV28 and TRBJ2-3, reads DVKVTQSSRYLVKRTGEKVFLECVQDMDHENMFWYRQDPGLGLRLIYFSYDVKMKEKGDIPEGYSVSREKKERFSLILESASTNQTSMYLCASTSGGITDTQYFGPGTRLTVL.

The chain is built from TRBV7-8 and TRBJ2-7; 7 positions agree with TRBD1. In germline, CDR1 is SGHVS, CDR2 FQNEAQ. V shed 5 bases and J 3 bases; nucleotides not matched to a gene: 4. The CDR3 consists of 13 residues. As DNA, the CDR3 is TGTGCCAGCAGCCGTTGGACAGGCTACGAGCAGTACTTC. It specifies CASSRWTGYEQYF.

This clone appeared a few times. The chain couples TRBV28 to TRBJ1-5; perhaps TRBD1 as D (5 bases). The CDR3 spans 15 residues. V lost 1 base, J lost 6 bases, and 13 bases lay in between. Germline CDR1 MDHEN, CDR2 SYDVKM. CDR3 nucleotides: TGTGCCAGCAGTTTATTGGCAGGGATAAGTCAGCCCCAGCATTTT. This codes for CASSLLAGISQPQHF.

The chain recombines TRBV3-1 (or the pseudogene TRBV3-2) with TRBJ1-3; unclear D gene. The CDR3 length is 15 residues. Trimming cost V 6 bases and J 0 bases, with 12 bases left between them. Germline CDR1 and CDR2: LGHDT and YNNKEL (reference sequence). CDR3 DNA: TGTGCCAGCAGTCATGGAGGCCTCTCTGGAAACACCATATATTTT. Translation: CASSHGGLSGNTIYF.